The 20 T cell receptor beta chains below all came from one sample that was sequenced in a study of cytomegalovirus exposure and HLA in healthy donors. Primers included in the PCR were 60 Vbeta and 13 Jbeta primers. Sequencing used immunoSEQ multiplex PCR; TCRdb keeps in-frame clones, though not all of them. Here the sample spans 100,000 to 120,000 clones, about three quarters being singletons. The sequenced sample consisted of PBMCs. The receptor set was obtained from a male donor in good health and CMV-seronegative.

The gene calls are TRBV13 and TRBJ2-7; D ambiguous. Germline V CDR1 and CDR2: PRHDT, FYEKMQ (reference sequence). The V end lost 0 bases, the J end lost 0 bases, and 6 bases lay between the germline ends. The CDR3 length is 14 residues. In DNA, the CDR3 is TGTGCCAGCAGCTTAGGCCCTAGCTCCTACGAGCAGTACTTC. Translation: CASSLGPSSYEQYF.

V and J are TRBV7-9 and TRBJ2-2, with 8 bases aligning to TRBD2. Germline loops: CDR1 SEHNR, CDR2 FQNEAQ (reference sequence). V gave up 0 bases and J gave up 6 bases; unmatched junction bases: 3. The CDR3 is made up of 15 amino acids. CDR3 loop: CASSLASGRAGELFF. The CDR3 DNA follows: TGTGCCAGCAGCTTAGCATCCGGGAGGGCCGGGGAGCTGTTTTTT.

V and J are TRBV11-1 and TRBJ2-1, with 9 bases fitting TRBD1. Germline values: CDR1 SGHAT, CDR2 FQDESV (reference sequence). Trimming removed 7 bases from V and 8 bases from J; junction bases left unmatched: 12. This CDR3 is 15 amino acids long. The CDR3 protein is CASTKTGGGTYEQFF. The DNA for the CDR3 is TGTGCCAGCACCAAAACAGGGGGCGGAACATATGAGCAGTTCTTC.

This chain links TRBV27 with TRBJ1-5; D is ambiguous. This CDR3 is 13 amino acids long. Germline CDR1 reads MNHEY; CDR2 reads SMNVEV (reference sequence). V shed 5 bases and J shed 3 bases, with 8 bases lying between them. In DNA, the CDR3 is TGTGCCAGCAGTCCCGAGGTCAATCAGCCCCAGCATTTT. This encodes CASSPEVNQPQHF.

CDR3 nucleotides: TGTGCTAGTGGTTTATATCCGGACAGGGGTACACCAGAGACCCAGTACTTC. This sequence encodes CASGLYPDRGTPETQYF. The rearrangement joins TRBV12-5 to TRBJ2-5; 9 bases map to TRBD1. Germline values: CDR1 LGHNT, CDR2 FRNRAP. The CDR3 loop spans 17 amino acids. Germline trimming cut 3 bases from V and 4 bases from J; bases unmatched to any gene: 12.

In its sample, this clone was seen once. The chain joins TRBV7-9 to TRBJ2-3; D might be TRBD2 (6 bases). CDR3 length equals 16 residues. With 5 bases removed from V and 2 bases from J, the gap between germline ends came to 17 bases. Looked up from germline, CDR1 is SEHNR and CDR2 is FQNEAQ (reference sequence). The CDR3 is CASSRASVSDTDTQYF. CDR3 coding DNA: TGTGCCAGCAGCCGGGCTAGCGTGTCGGACACAGATACGCAGTATTTT.

The V gene is TRBV30, the J gene TRBJ1-1; 9 bases fit TRBD1. The germline gives CDR1 GTSNPN, CDR2 SVGIG (reference sequence). This CDR3 is built from 17 residues. Trimming took 2 bases from V and 4 from J; bases not matched to a gene: 14. The CDR3 loop is CAWSLIGVGQGFTEAFF. The CDR3 DNA reads as TGTGCCTGGAGTCTCATCGGGGTCGGACAGGGGTTCACTGAAGCTTTCTTT. The full variable domain, rest sourced from reference TRBV30 and TRBJ1-1, is SQTIHQWPATLVQPVGSPLSLECTVEGTSNPNLYWYRQAAGRGLQLLFYSVGIGQISSEVPQNLSASRPQDRQFILSSKKLLLSDSGFYLCAWSLIGVGQGFTEAFFGQGTRLTVV.

This chain uses TRBV7-8 with TRBJ2-4, with 10 positions matching TRBD2. The CDR3 covers 16 residues. Germline loops: CDR1 SGHVS, CDR2 FQNEAQ. Losses at the gene ends were 1 base for V and 2 bases for J; bases not matched to a gene: 2. As DNA, the CDR3 is TGTGCCAGCAGCTTAGTAGCGGGGGGAACCAAAAACATTCAGTACTTC. Amino acid sequence: CASSLVAGGTKNIQYF. The full variable domain, completed using reference TRBV7-8 and TRBJ2-4, is GAGVSQSPRYKVAKRGQDVALRCDPISGHVSLFWYQQALGQGPEFLTYFQNEAQLDKSGLPSDRFFAERPEGSVSTLKIQRTQQEDSAVYLCASSLVAGGTKNIQYFGAGTRLSVL.

The chain joins TRBV9 to TRBJ1-4, with TRBD1 matching 7 bases. V lost 0 bases to trimming and J lost 2 bases; unmatched junction nucleotides: 4. The germline V gene has CDR1 SGDLS and CDR2 YYNGEE. The CDR3 spans 16 residues. This chain's CDR3 is CASSVGQTGTNEKLFF. The CDR3 DNA is TGTGCCAGCAGCGTAGGACAGACAGGGACTAATGAAAAACTGTTTTTT.

The chain joins TRBV19 to TRBJ2-2; TRBD2 agrees at 10 bases. The CDR3 runs 14 residues. CDR1 and CDR2 from the germline V gene are LNHDA and SQIVND (reference sequence). V shed 6 bases and J 4 bases; nucleotides not matched to a gene: 2. The CDR3 DNA follows: TGTGCCAGTAGATGGACTAGCGGCACCGGGGAGCTGTTTTTT. It translates to CASRWTSGTGELFF.

The chain uses TRBV30 and TRBJ1-1; D possibly corresponds to TRBD1 (5 bases). Germline V lookup: CDR1 GTSNPN, CDR2 SVGIG (reference sequence). Trimming removed 4 bases from V and 3 bases from J, with 12 bases in between. The CDR3 spans 13 residues. Written as DNA, the CDR3 is TGTGCCTGGATGGGGGGGGGATACACTGAAGCTTTCTTT. This sequence encodes CAWMGGGYTEAFF.

There are a few counts of this clone. The chain has TRBV5-1 and TRBJ2-7, with D possibly TRBD1 on 5 matching bases. Per germline, CDR1 SGHRS and CDR2 YFSETQ. Between the trimmed V and J ends, which lost 0 bases and 0 bases, there was a span of 7 bases. There are 14 residues in the CDR3. For the CDR3, the DNA is TGCGCCAGCAGCTTGGTACAGGCCTCCTACGAGCAGTACTTC. It encodes CASSLVQASYEQYF.

The V call is TRBV4-2, the J call TRBJ1-1; D unclear. The CDR3 totals 14 residues. Germline-derived CDR1 and CDR2 are LGHNA and YNFKEQ. V shed 0 bases and J shed 4 bases, with 9 bases lying between them. The CDR3 protein is CASSQDGRGTEAFF. CDR3 in DNA: TGTGCCAGCAGCCAAGATGGTCGAGGCACTGAAGCTTTCTTT.

This clone was seen more than once but under ten times. The chain recombines TRBV7-9 with TRBJ2-7; 8 nucleotides match TRBD1. Germline V gives CDR1 SEHNR, CDR2 FQNEAQ (reference sequence). CDR3 length: 16 residues. Trimming cost V 6 bases and J 3 bases; bases outside gene matches: 13. CDR3: CASSSPTDRGVYEQYF. For the CDR3, the DNA is TGTGCCAGCAGTTCCCCCACCGACAGGGGAGTCTACGAGCAGTACTTC.

This chain links TRBV2 with TRBJ1-2; D may be TRBD1 (6 bases). The germline V and J ends were trimmed by 8 bases and 0 bases, with 19 bases remaining between them. The CDR3 loop spans 16 amino acids. Germline lookup yields CDR1 SNHLY and CDR2 FYNNEI. The CDR3 nucleotides read TGTGCCAGCTGGGAGACGACAGGCCGAGCTAACTATGGCTACACCTTC. Protein: CASWETTGRANYGYTF.

The CDR3 region is CASSLGAGGDNEQFF. The CDR3 DNA reads TGTGCCAGCAGCTTAGGGGCGGGAGGTGATAATGAGCAGTTCTTC. This rearrangement joins TRBV7-9 to TRBJ2-1; 8 bases align to TRBD2. This CDR3 contains 15 residues. The trim removed 1 base at V and 7 bases at J, leaving 6 bases unmatched. From germline, CDR1 is SEHNR and CDR2 FQNEAQ (reference sequence).

This clone was recorded a few times. The rearrangement links TRBV14 to TRBJ1-2; D is uncertain. Trimming left V 4 bases short and J 6 bases short, with 15 bases between. Per germline, CDR1 SGHDN and CDR2 FVKESK. The CDR3 contains 14 residues. CDR3 DNA sequence: TGTGCCAGCAGCCCCAATCGGGGTTCTCATGGCTACACCTTC. Protein sequence: CASSPNRGSHGYTF.

This rearrangement joins TRBV25-1 to TRBJ2-6, with D maybe TRBD1 (5 bases). The length of the CDR3 is 17 residues. Germline V gives CDR1 MGHDK, CDR2 SYGVNS. Deletions cut 1 base from V and 0 bases from J, with 10 bases between. The CDR3 DNA reads TGTGCCAGCAGTGAATGGGGCTTAAGCTCTGGGGCCAACGTCCTGACTTTC. Protein: CASSEWGLSSGANVLTF.

The chain links TRBV9 to TRBJ2-2; 7 bases are shared with TRBD2. This CDR3 has 15 residues. The ends lost 0 bases at V and 4 bases at J; junction bases unmatched: 3. The germline V gene has CDR1 SGDLS and CDR2 YYNGEE. CDR3 region: CASSVAGGSTGELFF. The CDR3, as DNA: TGTGCCAGCAGCGTAGCGGGAGGTAGCACCGGGGAGCTGTTTTTT.

This rearrangement joins TRBV11-1 to TRBJ2-5; possible D gene TRBD1, 6 bases. Trimming left V 1 base short and J 2 bases short, with 11 bases between. CDR1 is SGHAT and CDR2 is FQDESV in the germline V gene (reference sequence). The CDR3 sequence is 15 residues long. CDR3 region: CASSLVGQGQETQYF. CDR3 in DNA: TGTGCCAGCAGCTTAGTTGGGCAGGGGCAAGAGACCCAGTACTTC.